Following are 30 T cell receptor beta chains from one sample sequenced in a study of post-analysis software for immune sequencing data. Regarding the study as a whole: Patients used about 5 TRBV segments, including TRBV5-6, TRBV5-1 and TRBV20-1, more often than controls.

These receptors' antigens are unknown. TCR beta cDNA libraries included unique molecular identifiers. MiXCR was run by TCRdb on the PCR reads, yielding one entry per CDR3 protein. Of hundreds of thousands of distinct CDR3 sequences in the sample, roughly three fifths were seen once. Sequencing was carried out using blood. Every receptor here comes from a girl aged 2 to 9 with multiple sclerosis.

The V and J genes are TRBV5-1 and TRBJ2-1; 7 bases agree with TRBD1. Unmatched junction bases numbered 9, after V lost 0 bases and J lost 3 bases. CDR1 SGHRS and CDR2 YFSETQ come from the germline V gene. This CDR3 is 17 amino acids long. CDR3 sequence: CASSLGPQDRCYNEQFF. CDR3 nucleotides: TGCGCCAGCAGCTTGGGCCCGCAGGACAGGTGCTACAATGAGCAGTTCTTC.

This clonotype was picked up one time. The chain combines TRBV5-1 with TRBJ2-1; the match to TRBD1 covers 8 bases. In germline, CDR1 is SGHRS, CDR2 YFSETQ. The CDR3 has 16 amino acids. After removal of 3 bases from V and 3 bases from J, the junction contained 8 bases not matched to a gene. The CDR3 region has the DNA TGCGCCAGCAGCTCGAAACAGGGGGGCTTCTACAATGAGCAGTTCTTC. Protein product: CASSSKQGGFYNEQFF. Looking up the rest from reference TRBV5-1 and TRBJ2-1 gives the full variable domain: KAGVTQTPRYLIKTRGQQVTLSCSPISGHRSVSWYQQTPGQGLQFLFEYFSETQRNKGNFPGRFSGRQFSNSRSEMNVSTLELGDSALYLCASSSKQGGFYNEQFFGPGTRLTVL.

This sequence joins TRBV20-1 and TRBJ2-1, with D possibly matching TRBD2 (6 bases). Germline V gene lookup returns CDR1 DFQATT and CDR2 SNEGSKA (reference sequence). The CDR3 has 14 amino acids. Trimming took off 3 bases at V and 7 bases at J, with 16 bases between the two ends. The CDR3 region is CSASNRGSPNEQFF. The CDR3 bases are TGCAGTGCTAGTAATCGGGGGAGTCCTAATGAGCAGTTCTTC.

The chain recombines TRBV4-1 with TRBJ1-5; TRBD1 matches at 7 bases. Unmatched junction bases numbered 2, after V lost 2 bases and J lost 1 base. CDR1 and CDR2 from the germline V gene are MGHRA and YSYEKL. The CDR3 has 15 amino acids. The CDR3 spells CASSQTGVSNQPQHF. DNA for the CDR3: TGCGCCAGCAGCCAAACAGGGGTAAGCAATCAGCCCCAGCATTTT.

This clonotype turned up a few times. This chain links TRBV10-2 with TRBJ1-1; D unclear. CDR3 length equals 14 residues. Trimming left V 4 bases short and J 0 bases short, with 9 bases between. Germline CDR1 WSHSY, CDR2 SAAADI. In DNA form, the CDR3 reads TGCGCCAGCAGTGGGGTGGGGATGAACACTGAAGCTTTCTTT. Protein product: CASSGVGMNTEAFF.

The V gene is TRBV29-1, the J gene TRBJ1-2; D uncertain. V was trimmed by 6 bases and J by 0 bases, leaving 11 bases between them. Germline loops: CDR1 SQVTM, CDR2 ANQGSEA. This CDR3 has 13 amino acids. The CDR3 spells CSVAEISNYGYTF. The CDR3 coding sequence is TGCAGCGTCGCCGAGATTTCTAACTATGGCTACACCTTC.

This clonotype was counted between two and nine times. As DNA, the CDR3 is TGCGCCAGCAGCCAAATACAGGGAAGCTATGGCTACACCTTC. It translates to CASSQIQGSYGYTF. This chain joins TRBV4-3 and TRBJ1-2, with D tentatively TRBD1 (6 bases). The V end lost 2 bases, the J end lost 4 bases, and 11 bases lay between the germline ends. Germline V gene lookup returns CDR1 LGHNA and CDR2 YSLEER. The CDR3 consists of 14 residues.

This clonotype was detected only once. This chain uses TRBV5-1 with TRBJ1-2, with TRBD1 matching over 7 bases. J gave up 0 bases and V 4 bases, and 3 bases lay outside the gene matches. The CDR3 extends over 14 amino acids. Per germline, CDR1 SGHRS and CDR2 YFSETQ. The DNA of the CDR3 is TGCGCCAGCAGCACAGGGGCCTCTAACTATGGCTACACCTTC. It is translated as CASSTGASNYGYTF.

This clonotype was counted at least ten times. The chain couples TRBV5-6 to TRBJ2-5; 7 nucleotides line up with TRBD1. The CDR3 sequence is 14 residues long. Per the germline V gene, CDR1 is SGHDT and CDR2 is YYEEEE. J gave up 3 bases and V 0 bases, and 2 bases lay outside the gene matches. The CDR3 loop reads CASSLVGTEETQYF. CDR3 nucleotide sequence: TGTGCCAGCAGCTTGGTGGGGACAGAAGAGACCCAGTACTTC.

This chain joins TRBV7-2 and TRBJ1-1; weak D call: TRBD1 (5 bases). V gave up 4 bases and J gave up 4 bases, with 13 bases separating them. The CDR3 length is 14 residues. The germline gives CDR1 SGHTA, CDR2 FQGNSA. The CDR3 DNA reads as TGTGCCAGCAGCTCATGGGGGGGATCCACTGAAGCTTTCTTT. This encodes CASSSWGGSTEAFF.

The rearrangement joins TRBV4-2 to TRBJ1-4; D ambiguous. The V and J ends lost 4 bases and 8 bases respectively, with 20 bases between them. The germline gives CDR1 LGHNA, CDR2 YNFKEQ. This CDR3 has 16 residues. This chain's CDR3 is CASSPLYGELTEKLFF. In nucleotides, the CDR3 is TGTGCCAGCAGCCCCTTATATGGGGAGCTAACCGAAAAACTGTTTTTT.

This clonotype was picked up a small number of times. The V gene is TRBV12-3 or TRBV12-4, the J gene TRBJ2-7; 11 nucleotides match TRBD1. The ends lost 6 bases at V and 3 bases at J; junction bases unmatched: 1. The CDR3 has 13 amino acids. CDR3 residues: CASRGTGGYEQYF. CDR3 coding DNA: TGTGCCAGCAGGGGGACAGGGGGCTACGAGCAGTACTTC.

The chain uses TRBV5-1 and TRBJ2-3, with 7 bases that match TRBD1. This CDR3 has 16 amino acids. CDR1 and CDR2 (germline): SGHRS, YFSETQ. V was clipped by 3 bases and J by 0 bases; unmatched bases: 7. CDR3 sequence reads: CASSWGTESSTDTQYF. The CDR3 DNA reads as TGCGCCAGCAGCTGGGGGACAGAATCTAGCACAGATACGCAGTATTTT.

This rearrangement joins TRBV13 to TRBJ2-5; no clear D gene. The J call may be incorrect, as the DNA end agrees better with TRBJ2-7. This CDR3 has 12 residues. In germline, CDR1 is PRHDT, CDR2 FYEKMQ (reference sequence). The CDR3 protein is CASSLKVHEQYF. CDR3 coding DNA: TGTGCCAGCAGCTTAAAAGTCCACGAGCAGTACTTC.

The chain has TRBV7-9 and TRBJ1-1; tentatively, D is TRBD1 (6 bases). The length of the CDR3 is 14 residues. The V end lost 5 bases, the J end lost 3 bases, and 13 bases lay between the germline ends. CDR1 and CDR2 from the germline V gene are SEHNR and FQNEAQ (reference sequence). CDR3 region: CASSPNRGHTEAFF. The CDR3 region has the DNA TGTGCCAGCAGCCCTAATCGGGGGCACACTGAAGCTTTCTTT. Combining the CDR3 with reference TRBV7-9 and TRBJ1-1 gives the whole variable domain DTGVSQNPRHKITKRGQNVTFRCDPISEHNRLYWYRQTLGQGPEFLTYFQNEAQLEKSRLLSDRFSAERPKGSFSTLEIQRTEQGDSAMYLCASSPNRGHTEAFFGQGTRLTVV.

The rearrangement joins TRBV24-1 to TRBJ2-7; tentatively, D is TRBD2 (6 bases). This CDR3 has 13 residues. Germline CDR1 and CDR2: KGHDR and SFDVKD. Trimming cost V 4 bases and J 5 bases, with 11 bases left between them. The CDR3: CATSENGGHEQYF. In DNA, the CDR3 is TGTGCCACCAGTGAAAACGGGGGACACGAGCAGTACTTC.

The V and J genes are TRBV4-2 and TRBJ1-1; TRBD1 matches 7 bases. The CDR3 extends over 15 amino acids. V was pared by 0 bases and J by 4 bases, with 5 bases of the junction left unmatched. The germline V gene encodes CDR1 LGHNA and CDR2 YNFKEQ. The CDR3 here is CASSQDQGGSTEAFF. The CDR3 region has the DNA TGTGCCAGCAGCCAAGATCAGGGGGGTAGCACTGAAGCTTTCTTT.

The gene calls are TRBV3-1 and TRBJ2-5; 9 bases are a match to TRBD2. The J call could be wrong; TRBJ2-7 is a better fit for the DNA end. There are 19 residues in the CDR3. CDR1 is LGHDT and CDR2 is YNNKEL in the germline V gene (reference sequence). The CDR3, as DNA: TGTGCCAGCAGCCAAGATAGGCGGGGGGGCAGGCCAAGGCTTGGCGAGCAGTACTTC. This gives the protein CASSQDRRGGRPRLGEQYF.

This sequence joins TRBV25-1 and TRBJ1-1, with a tentative D call TRBD1 (5 bases). Trimming shortened V by 7 bases and J by 7 bases, and 10 bases separated the two germline ends. CDR3 length: 11 residues. Germline CDR1 is MGHDK and CDR2 is SYGVNS. The CDR3 bases are TGTGCCAGCACTCGAACAGGTGAAGCTTTCTTT. Its protein is CASTRTGEAFF.

Many counts were recorded for this clonotype. The chain is built from TRBV7-2 and TRBJ2-1, with a weak D call TRBD2 (5 bases). The V end lost 3 bases, the J end lost 4 bases, and 7 bases lay between the germline ends. This CDR3 region has 13 residues. Germline V CDR1 and CDR2: SGHTA, FQGNSA. CDR3 residues: CASSFGGYNEQFF. CDR3 nucleotide sequence: TGTGCCAGCAGCTTCGGAGGATACAATGAGCAGTTCTTC.

The J gene is TRBJ2-5, the V gene TRBV12-3 or TRBV12-4; D is possibly TRBD1 (6 bases). Trimming removed 7 bases at V and 11 bases at J, with 17 bases between. The CDR3 is 12 amino acids. CDR3 nucleotides: TGTGCCAGCATTAACCCCCCAGGGGAGCAGTACTTC. Translated, it gives CASINPPGEQYF.

J is TRBJ2-3 and V is TRBV5-5; D unresolved. V was cut by 3 bases and J by 0 bases, with 11 bases left in between. Germline V gene data show CDR1 as SGHKS and CDR2 as YYEKEE (reference sequence). The CDR3 sequence is 15 residues long. This chain's CDR3 is CASSWGTISTDTQYF. CDR3 sequence (DNA): TGTGCCAGCAGCTGGGGAACGATTAGCACAGATACGCAGTATTTT.

V gene TRBV12-3 or TRBV12-4 combines with J gene TRBJ2-1; D not certain. The V end lost 7 bases, the J end lost 9 bases, and 10 bases lay between the germline ends. This CDR3 is built from 11 residues. The chain's CDR3 is CASTTLGEQFF. In DNA, the CDR3 is TGTGCCAGCACCACGTTGGGTGAGCAGTTCTTC.

The V call is TRBV20-1, the J call TRBJ2-5; no definite D call. The ends were cut back, 4 bases at V and 5 bases at J, with 11 bases in the middle. The CDR3 spans 12 residues. CDR1 is DFQATT, CDR2 SNEGSKA, per germline (reference sequence). The CDR3 reads CSAKTAEETQYF. CDR3 sequence (DNA): TGCAGTGCTAAGACCGCGGAGGAGACCCAGTACTTC.

The chain has TRBV12-3 or TRBV12-4 and TRBJ2-3, with D perhaps being TRBD1 or TRBD2 (5 bases each). CDR3 length equals 15 residues. Trimming shortened V by 3 bases and J by 4 bases, and 14 bases separated the two germline ends. The CDR3 nucleotides are TGTGCCAGCAGTTTCGCGTGGGACGGGTCAGATACGCAGTATTTT. As protein: CASSFAWDGSDTQYF.

The chain couples TRBV12-3 or TRBV12-4 to TRBJ2-2; tentatively, D is TRBD1 (5 bases). The CDR3 spans 12 residues. Trimming left V 3 bases short and J 6 bases short, with 5 bases between. The CDR3, as DNA: TGTGCCAGCAGTTTCAGGGCCGGGGAGCTGTTTTTT. Amino acids: CASSFRAGELFF.

This chain connects TRBV6-2 or TRBV6-3 to TRBJ1-1; D gene uncertain. There are 15 residues in the CDR3. Trimming stripped 1 base from V and 1 base from J, with 10 bases between. Germline V lookup: CDR1 MNHEY, CDR2 SVGEGT. The CDR3 DNA reads TGTGCCAGCAGTTACTACAAGGTTGAGAACACTGAAGCTTTCTTT. This encodes CASSYYKVENTEAFF.

The chain links TRBV7-9 to TRBJ2-2, with 7 bases matching TRBD2. Germline CDR1 and CDR2: SEHNR and FQNEAQ (reference sequence). The CDR3 loop spans 15 amino acids. J was trimmed by 3 bases and V by 3 bases; bases with no gene match: 4. Here the CDR3 DNA reads TGTGCCAGCAGCTTCGCGGGGGTATACACCGGGGAGCTGTTTTTT. This gives the protein CASSFAGVYTGELFF.

The chain employs TRBV12-5 and TRBJ2-1; 8 nucleotides agree with TRBD2. Germline V gene lookup returns CDR1 LGHNT and CDR2 FRNRAP. V was clipped by 3 bases and J by 8 bases; unmatched bases: 12. The CDR3 is 16 amino acids. The CDR3 loop is CASGFSPGLAVDEQFF. As DNA, the CDR3 is TGTGCTAGTGGTTTTTCCCCCGGACTAGCAGTTGATGAGCAGTTCTTC. Full variable domain (remainder filled in from reference TRBV12-5 and TRBJ2-1): DARVTQTPRHKVTEMGQEVTMRCQPILGHNTVFWYRQTMMQGLELLAYFRNRAPLDDSGMPKDRFSAEMPDATLATLKIQPSEPRDSAVYFCASGFSPGLAVDEQFFGPGTRLTVL.

The J gene is TRBJ2-3, the V gene TRBV12-3 or TRBV12-4, with D perhaps matching TRBD1 (5 bases). The CDR3 extends over 16 amino acids. V shed 6 bases and J shed 4 bases, with 20 bases lying between them. DNA for the CDR3: TGTGCCAGCAGCGCGGACAACCCGATGCTCCCAGATACGCAGTATTTT. Its translation: CASSADNPMLPDTQYF.